This TCR beta chain was profiled in a study of blood T cell repertoires in COVID-19. The wider study: Sites in the United States, Italy and Spain provided acute and convalescent COVID-19 samples.

Source study methods: Amplification with reference gene primers provided the estimates of nucleated cell counts. Using immunoSEQ multiplex PCR, the repertoire was profiled, and TCRdb retains in-frame clones only, with some absent. The DNA was the basis for D and trimming; V, J and clone size are from that table. The repertoire consists of around 300,000 clones, with around nine tenths occurring once and the leading ten covering about 5%. Germline V CDR1 and CDR2: SNHLY, FYNNEI. Trimming removed 6 bases from V and 8 bases from J; junction bases left unmatched: 10. This CDR3 is 14 amino acids long. The sequenced material came from PBMCs or T cells enriched from blood (not recorded which). The rearrangement uses TRBV2 and TRBJ1-5; 7 bases fit TRBD1. The source of this sequence is a young man who had recovered from COVID-19. CDR3 nucleotides: TGTGCCAGCAGGGGTGGACAGGTACTTAAGCCCCAGCATTTT. Its protein product is CASRGGQVLKPQHF.